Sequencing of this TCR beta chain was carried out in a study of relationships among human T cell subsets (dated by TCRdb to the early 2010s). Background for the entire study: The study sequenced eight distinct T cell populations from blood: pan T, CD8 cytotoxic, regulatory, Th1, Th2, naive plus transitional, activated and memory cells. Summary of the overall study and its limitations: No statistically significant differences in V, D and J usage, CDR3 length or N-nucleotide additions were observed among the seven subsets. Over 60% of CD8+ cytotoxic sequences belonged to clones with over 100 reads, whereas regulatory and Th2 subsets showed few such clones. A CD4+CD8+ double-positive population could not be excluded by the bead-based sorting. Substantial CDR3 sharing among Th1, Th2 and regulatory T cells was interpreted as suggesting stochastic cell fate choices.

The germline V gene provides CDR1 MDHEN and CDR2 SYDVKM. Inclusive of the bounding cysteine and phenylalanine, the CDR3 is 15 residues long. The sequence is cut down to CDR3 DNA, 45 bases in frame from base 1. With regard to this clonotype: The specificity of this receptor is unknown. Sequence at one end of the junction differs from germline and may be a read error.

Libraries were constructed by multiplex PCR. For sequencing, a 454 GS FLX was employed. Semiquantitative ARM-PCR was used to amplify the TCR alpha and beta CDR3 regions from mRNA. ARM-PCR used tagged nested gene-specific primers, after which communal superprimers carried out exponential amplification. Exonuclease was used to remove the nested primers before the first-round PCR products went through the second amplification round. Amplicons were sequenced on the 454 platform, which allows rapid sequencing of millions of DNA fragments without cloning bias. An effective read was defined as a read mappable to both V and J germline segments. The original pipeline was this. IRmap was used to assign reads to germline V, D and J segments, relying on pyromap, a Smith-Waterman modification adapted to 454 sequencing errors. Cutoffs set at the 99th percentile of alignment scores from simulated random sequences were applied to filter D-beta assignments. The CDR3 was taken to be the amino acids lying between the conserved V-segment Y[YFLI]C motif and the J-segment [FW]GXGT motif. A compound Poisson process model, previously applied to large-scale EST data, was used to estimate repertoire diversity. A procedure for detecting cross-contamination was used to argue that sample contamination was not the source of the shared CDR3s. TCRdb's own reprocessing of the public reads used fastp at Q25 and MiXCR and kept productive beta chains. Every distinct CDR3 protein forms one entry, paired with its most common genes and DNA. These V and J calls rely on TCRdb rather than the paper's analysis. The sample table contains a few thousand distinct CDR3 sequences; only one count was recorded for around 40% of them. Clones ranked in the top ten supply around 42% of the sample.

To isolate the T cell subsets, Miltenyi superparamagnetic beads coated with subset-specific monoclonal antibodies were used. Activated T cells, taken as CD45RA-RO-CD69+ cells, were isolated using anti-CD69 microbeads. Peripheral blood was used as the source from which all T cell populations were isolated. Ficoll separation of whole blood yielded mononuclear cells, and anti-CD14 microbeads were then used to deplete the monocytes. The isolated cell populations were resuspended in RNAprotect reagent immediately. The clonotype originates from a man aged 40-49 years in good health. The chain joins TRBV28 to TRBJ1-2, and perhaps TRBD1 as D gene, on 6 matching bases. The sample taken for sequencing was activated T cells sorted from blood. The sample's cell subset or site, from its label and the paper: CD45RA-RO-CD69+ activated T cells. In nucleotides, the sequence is TGTGCCAGCGGTTTCCAGGGGCCTAATAGGGATGGCTACACCTTC. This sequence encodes CASGFQGPNRDGYTF.